These 26 T cell receptor beta chains were sequenced from one sample in a study of blood T cell repertoires in COVID-19. Only in-frame clones appear in the TCRdb table, and some are missing; sequencing was by immunoSEQ multiplex PCR. Of 150,000 to 200,000 clones in the sample, 90% are singletons; the top ten hold about 0.59%. Sequencing was done on a sample of peripheral blood. All receptors derive from a man aged 50-60 years with acute or convalescent COVID-19.

The V and J genes are TRBV5-6 and TRBJ1-5; TRBD1 matches 7 bases. Germline V gene data show CDR1 as SGHDT and CDR2 as YYEEEE. V trimming: 2 bases; J trimming: 5 bases; junction bases outside the gene matches: 7. The CDR3 contains 15 residues. CDR3 region: CASSFWDRTHQPQHF. CDR3 DNA: TGTGCCAGCAGCTTCTGGGACAGAACGCATCAGCCCCAGCATTTT.

The J gene is TRBJ1-1, the V gene TRBV5-1, with 8 bases that match TRBD1. V trimming: 2 bases; J trimming: 7 bases; junction bases outside the gene matches: 4. From germline, CDR1 is SGHRS and CDR2 YFSETQ. The CDR3 runs 13 residues. The CDR3: CASSFGQGNEAFF. In DNA form, the CDR3 reads TGCGCCAGCAGCTTTGGACAGGGTAATGAAGCTTTCTTT.

Notes on this clone: Other DNA sequences in this sample translate to the same CDR3. The rearrangement links TRBV7-9 to TRBJ1-1, with a tentative D call TRBD1 (6 bases). Germline lookup yields CDR1 SEHNR and CDR2 FQNEAQ (reference sequence). Trimming stripped 5 bases from V and 0 bases from J, with 10 bases between. The CDR3 length is 14 residues. The CDR3: CASSPQGLNTEAFF. Written as DNA, the CDR3 is TGTGCCAGCAGCCCACAGGGTCTGAACACTGAAGCTTTCTTT.

The chain has TRBV10-2 and TRBJ2-7; 9 positions match TRBD1. Trimming at V came to 5 bases and at J to 4 bases, leaving 15 bases not matched to a gene. This CDR3 spans 17 amino acids. Germline CDR1 and CDR2: WSHSY and SAAADI. The CDR3 DNA is TGCGCCAGCAGTACCCCAGGACAGGGGTATAGCGGTTACGAGCAGTACTTC. Protein: CASSTPGQGYSGYEQYF.

This chain connects TRBV7-2 to TRBJ1-5; D not resolved. The germline CDR1 and CDR2 sequences are SGHTA and FQGNSA. The CDR3 is made up of 16 amino acids. The V and J ends lost 1 base and 9 bases respectively, with 19 bases between them. CDR3 loop: CASSLDGVERARPQHF. The CDR3 DNA follows: TGTGCCAGCAGCTTAGATGGTGTCGAGAGGGCTCGGCCCCAGCATTTT.

J is TRBJ1-1 and V is TRBV27; D might be TRBD1 (5 bases). The ends were cut back, 3 bases at V and 1 base at J, with 12 bases in the middle. Looked up from germline, CDR1 is MNHEY and CDR2 is SMNVEV (reference sequence). The CDR3 has 15 residues. The CDR3, as DNA: TGTGCCAGCAGTTTCCAGGGTTATCGGAACACTGAAGCTTTCTTT. Its translation is CASSFQGYRNTEAFF.

The chain links TRBV7-6 to TRBJ1-2, with a weak D call TRBD1 (5 bases). The CDR3 is made up of 14 amino acids. Trimming stripped 6 bases from V and 2 bases from J, with 13 bases between. The germline V gene encodes CDR1 SGHVS and CDR2 FNYEAQ. DNA of the CDR3: TGTGCCAGCAGACCCGCGGGGGGGAACTATGGCTACACCTTC. Protein product: CASRPAGGNYGYTF. The full variable domain, with the rest looked up from reference TRBV7-6 and TRBJ1-2, is GAGVSQSPRYKVTKRGQDVALRCDPISGHVSLYWYRQALGQGPEFLTYFNYEAQQDKSGLPNDRFSAERPEGSISTLTIQRTEQRDSAMYRCASRPAGGNYGYTFGSGTRLTVV.

V and J are TRBV10-3 and TRBJ2-1; 10 bases are shared with TRBD1. The J segment lost 2 bases and the V segment lost 8 bases, leaving 3 bases of the junction unmatched. The CDR3 extends over 14 amino acids. CDR1 ENHRY and CDR2 SYGVKD come from the germline V gene. In nucleotides, the CDR3 is TGTGCCATCGGACAGGGGGAAACCTACAATGAGCAGTTCTTC. This encodes CAIGQGETYNEQFF.

The J gene is TRBJ2-1, the V gene TRBV27, with D maybe TRBD2 (5 bases). The germline gives CDR1 MNHEY, CDR2 SMNVEV (reference sequence). The CDR3 is made up of 15 amino acids. V lost 7 bases and J lost 7, with 20 bases in between. DNA of the CDR3: TGTGCCAGCAAGCCGAGGAACGGGGTCTGGAATGAGCAGTTCTTC. Translated, it gives CASKPRNGVWNEQFF.

The V call is TRBV3-1 (or the pseudogene TRBV3-2), the J call TRBJ1-1, with 8 positions matching TRBD1. CDR1 LGHDT and CDR2 YNNKEL come from the germline V gene (reference sequence). CDR3 length: 13 amino acids. V lost 3 bases and J lost 8; bases outside the gene matches: 5. This CDR3 is CASSQDRAREAFF. The CDR3, as DNA: TGTGCCAGCAGCCAGGACAGGGCTCGGGAAGCTTTCTTT.

The chain combines TRBV7-9 with TRBJ2-5; unclear D gene. This CDR3 comprises 10 residues. Trimming took 8 bases from V and 5 from J, leaving 6 bases between them. CDR1 and CDR2 from the germline V gene are SEHNR and FQNEAQ (reference sequence). The chain's CDR3 is CASSGETQYF. CDR3 coding DNA: TGTGCCAGCTCCGGGGAGACCCAGTACTTC.

This chain uses TRBV28 with TRBJ1-2; the D gene is possibly TRBD1 (6 bases). Germline CDR1 is MDHEN and CDR2 is SYDVKM. V lost 5 bases and J 3 bases, leaving 16 bases between the germline ends. CDR3 length: 15 amino acids. This CDR3 reads CASSRGPQGHYGYTF. The CDR3, as DNA: TGTGCCAGCAGTAGAGGGCCTCAGGGGCACTATGGCTACACCTTC.

A remark on this clone: One end of the junction is discordant with germline, which a read error may explain. The rearrangement uses TRBV6-5 and TRBJ2-1; D possibly corresponds to TRBD1 (6 bases). The CDR3 is 13 amino acids. CDR1 MNHEY and CDR2 SVGAGI come from the germline V gene. The CDR3 reads CASSQTPGHRNIF. CDR3 bases: TGTGCCAGCAGTCAAACTCCGGGACATCGAAATATCTTC.

This chain links TRBV5-1 with TRBJ2-2, with D possibly TRBD1 on 7 matching bases. Germline V gives CDR1 SGHRS, CDR2 YFSETQ. CDR3 length: 17 amino acids. Trimming removed 4 bases at V and 3 bases at J, with 19 bases between. The CDR3 here is CASSLLQGWRDTGELFF. CDR3 nucleotide sequence: TGCGCCAGCAGCCTCCTACAGGGGTGGAGGGACACCGGGGAGCTGTTTTTT.

V gene TRBV6-5 combines with J gene TRBJ2-7; TRBD2 matches 12 bases. The germline CDR1 and CDR2 sequences are MNHEY and SVGAGI. CDR3 length equals 15 residues. V was clipped by 5 bases and J by 4 bases; unmatched bases: 6. CDR3: CASSRTSGGRYEQYV. In DNA, the CDR3 is TGTGCCAGCAGTCGAACTAGCGGGGGGAGGTACGAGCAGTACGTC.

Remarks on this clone: This sample also contains other DNA sequences that code for the same CDR3. The chain has TRBV5-1 and TRBJ2-3; 10 bases are shared with TRBD2. The CDR3 has 16 residues. V dropped 0 bases and J dropped 1; count of bases not matched to a gene: 2. Germline V gene lookup returns CDR1 SGHRS and CDR2 YFSETQ. The DNA of the CDR3 is TGCGCCAGCAGCTTGGGGCTAGCGGGGGGCACAGATACGCAGTATTTT. Its protein product is CASSLGLAGGTDTQYF.

V and J are TRBV27 and TRBJ1-5; D gene uncertain. Looked up from germline, CDR1 is MNHEY and CDR2 is SMNVEV (reference sequence). The CDR3 contains 14 residues. The V gene lost 5 bases and the J gene lost 4 bases, with 12 bases spanning the gap. Here the CDR3 reads CASSLTGNNQPQHF. The CDR3 nucleotides read TGTGCCAGCAGTCTCACGGGTAATAATCAGCCCCAGCATTTT.

The V call is TRBV19, the J call TRBJ1-2, with TRBD1 as a possible D gene (6 bases). Germline values: CDR1 LNHDA, CDR2 SQIVND (reference sequence). V lost 8 bases and J 8 bases, leaving 24 bases between the germline ends. The CDR3 covers 15 residues. The DNA of the CDR3 is TGTGCCAGTGCCTTGCGTGCCAGGGACATTATGGGCTACACCTTC. Translation: CASALRARDIMGYTF.

The chain couples TRBV14 to TRBJ2-1, with D perhaps TRBD2 (7 bases). This CDR3 region has 16 residues. The V gene lost 4 bases and the J gene lost 7 bases, with 20 bases spanning the gap. CDR1 is SGHDN and CDR2 is FVKESK in the germline V gene. The CDR3 nucleotides are TGTGCCAGCAGCCCCATGACTGGCGGGGGCGGGAATGAGCAGTTCTTC. The encoded protein is CASSPMTGGGGNEQFF.

V is TRBV6-1 and J is TRBJ2-7, with D tentatively TRBD2 (5 bases). The germline gives CDR1 MNHNS, CDR2 SASEGT. Trimming stripped 2 bases from V and 0 bases from J, with 11 bases between. CDR3 length: 15 amino acids. The CDR3 nucleotides read TGTGCCAGCAGTGAATGGGCGGGCAGCTCCTACGAGCAGTACTTC. Translated, it gives CASSEWAGSSYEQYF.

The J gene is TRBJ2-1, the V gene TRBV11-1, with a weak D call TRBD2 (6 bases). Germline V CDR1 and CDR2: SGHAT, FQDESV (reference sequence). CDR3 size: 16 residues. V dropped 1 base and J dropped 0 bases, with 10 bases sitting between them. The CDR3 here is CASSLGGGASYNEQFF. In DNA, the CDR3 is TGTGCCAGCAGCTTAGGCGGCGGGGCCTCCTACAATGAGCAGTTCTTC. Drawing the rest from reference TRBV11-1 and TRBJ2-1, the complete variable domain is EAEVAQSPRYKITEKSQAVAFWCDPISGHATLYWYRQILGQGPELLVQFQDESVVDDSQLPKDRFSAERLKGVDSTLKIQPAELGDSAMYLCASSLGGGASYNEQFFGPGTRLTVL.

The table lists this clone with a count of one. J is TRBJ2-7 and V is TRBV10-3; D is perhaps TRBD1 (5 bases). The V gene lost 2 bases and the J gene lost 1 base, with 15 bases spanning the gap. Germline V gene data show CDR1 as ENHRY and CDR2 as SYGVKD. The CDR3 extends over 16 amino acids. The CDR3 coding sequence is TGTGCCATCAGTGAGCTGGCAGGGTACCGATCCTACGAGCAGTACGTC. Residues: CAISELAGYRSYEQYV.

The chain has TRBV29-1 and TRBJ2-1; perhaps TRBD2 as D (6 bases). Trimming removed 4 bases from V and 10 bases from J, with 11 bases in between. The CDR3 consists of 11 residues. Germline V gives CDR1 SQVTM, CDR2 ANQGSEA. The CDR3 here is CSVGRANEQFF. The CDR3 DNA reads as TGCAGCGTTGGGAGGGCTAACGAGCAGTTCTTC.

The chain is built from TRBV7-2 and TRBJ2-5, with 12 bases matching TRBD1. Trimming removed 4 bases from V and 5 bases from J; junction bases left unmatched: 8. In germline, CDR1 is SGHTA, CDR2 FQGNSA. This CDR3 comprises 16 residues. The CDR3 DNA reads TGTGCCAGCAGCTCATCCGGGACAGGGGGCAAGGAGACCCAGTACTTC. It yields the protein CASSSSGTGGKETQYF.

This clone was seen a single time. CDR3 amino acids: CASRWPRGQRRERDTGELFF. The CDR3 nucleotides read TGCGCCAGCAGATGGCCCAGGGGGCAGAGGCGGGAGAGGGACACCGGGGAGCTGTTTTTT. The chain employs TRBV5-1 and TRBJ2-2; maybe TRBD1 (8 bases). Germline V gene lookup returns CDR1 SGHRS and CDR2 YFSETQ. V gave up 5 bases and J gave up 3 bases, with 29 bases separating them. The length of the CDR3 is 20 residues.

The genes are TRBV6-6 and TRBJ1-2; D call uncertain. The CDR3 totals 14 residues. Trimming left V 11 bases short and J 6 bases short, with 22 bases between. Germline CDR1 reads MNHNY; CDR2 reads SVGAGI (reference sequence). The CDR3 protein is CASQDGVGRDGYTF. The CDR3 DNA reads as TGTGCCTCGCAGGATGGGGTGGGGAGGGATGGCTACACCTTC.